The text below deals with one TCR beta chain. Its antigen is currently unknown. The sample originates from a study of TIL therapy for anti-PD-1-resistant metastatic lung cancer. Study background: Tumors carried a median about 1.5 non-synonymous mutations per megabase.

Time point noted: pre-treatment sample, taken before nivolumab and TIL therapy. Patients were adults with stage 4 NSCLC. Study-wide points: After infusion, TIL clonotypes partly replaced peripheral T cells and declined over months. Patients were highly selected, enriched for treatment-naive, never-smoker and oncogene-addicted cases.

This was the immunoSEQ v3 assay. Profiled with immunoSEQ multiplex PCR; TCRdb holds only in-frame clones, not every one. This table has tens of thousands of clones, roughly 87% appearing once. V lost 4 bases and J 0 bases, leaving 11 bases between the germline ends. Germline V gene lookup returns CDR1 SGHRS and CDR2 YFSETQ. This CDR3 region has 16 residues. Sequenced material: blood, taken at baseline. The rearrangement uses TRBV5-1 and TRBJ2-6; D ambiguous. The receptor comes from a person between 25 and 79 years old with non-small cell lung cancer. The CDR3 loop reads CASSPIEASGANVLTF. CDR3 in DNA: TGCGCCAGCAGCCCTATCGAGGCCTCTGGGGCCAACGTCCTGACTTTC.